This T cell receptor beta chain originates from a study of T cell repertoires in ileal Crohn's disease. On the study more broadly: Over 30% were active smokers at surgery; median disease duration was around 7.9 years.

Profiling relied on immunoSEQ multiplex PCR, and the TCRdb table lists in-frame clones only, not all of them. The sample has a few thousand clones; roughly three quarters are singletons. The time point denotes: neoterminal ileum biopsy at postoperative endoscopy, about 6 months after surgery. Eligibility required adulthood, ileal or ileocolonic Crohn's disease and indicated ileocolonic resection. This receptor was obtained from an adult with Crohn's disease. The sequencing input was ileal tissue.

Here the CDR3 DNA reads TGCGCCAGCAGCCGTCGGCTATCGGGACAGGCGAGCTCTGGGGCCAACGTCCTGACTTTC. Residues: CASSRRLSGQASSGANVLTF. The V gene is TRBV4-1, the J gene TRBJ2-6, with 8 nucleotides matching TRBD1. Trimming at V came to 4 bases and at J to 0 bases, leaving 14 bases not matched to a gene. This CDR3 is built from 20 residues. CDR1 is MGHRA, CDR2 YSYEKL, per germline.